This TCR beta chain came from a study of T cells in Graves' hyperthyroidism and ophthalmopathy. Study outcomes and limitations: Most thyroid clonotypes expanded above 0.001 were also detected in blood.

Template material for amplifying TCR beta CDR3 regions consisted of RNA transcripts. First-round RT-PCR with HTBI primers amplified the TCR CDR3 region. TCRdb fed the multiplex PCR reads into MiXCR, producing one record per CDR3 protein. The table lists roughly 400,000 distinct CDR3 sequences, about 25% of them singletons. CDR3 length equals 15 residues. Per germline, CDR1 SGHAT and CDR2 FQNNGV. V was cut by 4 bases and J by 2 bases, with 15 bases left in between. This clonotype was observed at least ten times. The antigen is unknown. The sequenced sample consisted of blood. This receptor was taken from a man aged 50-60 years with Graves' hyperthyroidism. The chain carries TRBV11-2 and TRBJ2-7; D might be TRBD2 (6 bases). CDR3 DNA sequence: TGTGCCAGCAGCTCAATAGCGGAAGGGGCCTACGAGCAGTACTTC. It encodes CASSSIAEGAYEQYF.